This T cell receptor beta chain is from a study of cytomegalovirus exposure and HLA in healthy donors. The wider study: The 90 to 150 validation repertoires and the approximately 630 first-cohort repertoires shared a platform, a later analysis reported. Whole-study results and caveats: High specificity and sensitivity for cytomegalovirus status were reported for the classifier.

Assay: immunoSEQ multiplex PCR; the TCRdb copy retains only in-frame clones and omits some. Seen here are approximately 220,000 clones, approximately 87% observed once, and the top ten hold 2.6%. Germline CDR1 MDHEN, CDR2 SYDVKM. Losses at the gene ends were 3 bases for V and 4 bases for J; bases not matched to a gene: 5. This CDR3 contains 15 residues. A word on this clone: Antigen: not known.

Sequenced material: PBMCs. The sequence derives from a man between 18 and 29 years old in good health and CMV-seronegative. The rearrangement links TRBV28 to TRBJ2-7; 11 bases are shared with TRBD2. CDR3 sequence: CASSFVAGGPYEQYF. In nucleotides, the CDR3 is TGTGCCAGCAGTTTTGTAGCGGGAGGGCCGTACGAGCAGTACTTC.